This T cell receptor (beta chain) is drawn from a study of blood T cell repertoires in COVID-19. Study as a whole: Sample material is recorded as cDNA or gDNA derived from T cells, B-cell-depleted T cells, or PBMCs.

Looked up from germline, CDR1 is SGDLS and CDR2 is YYNGEE. This CDR3 has 16 amino acids. Trimming pared 0 bases from V and 4 bases from J, leaving 15 bases between. Repertoires were generated with immunoSEQ multiplex PCR, while TCRdb's copy carries only in-frame clones and drops some. The sample has 150,000 to 200,000 clones; over 75% are singletons. This TCR was recovered from a human donor in a cohort sampled during active COVID-19. Material for sequencing was peripheral blood. This sequence joins TRBV9 and TRBJ2-3, with unresolved D. CDR3 residues: CASSVAVASRADTQYF. CDR3 nucleotide sequence: TGTGCCAGCAGCGTAGCTGTGGCTAGTCGCGCAGATACGCAGTATTTT.